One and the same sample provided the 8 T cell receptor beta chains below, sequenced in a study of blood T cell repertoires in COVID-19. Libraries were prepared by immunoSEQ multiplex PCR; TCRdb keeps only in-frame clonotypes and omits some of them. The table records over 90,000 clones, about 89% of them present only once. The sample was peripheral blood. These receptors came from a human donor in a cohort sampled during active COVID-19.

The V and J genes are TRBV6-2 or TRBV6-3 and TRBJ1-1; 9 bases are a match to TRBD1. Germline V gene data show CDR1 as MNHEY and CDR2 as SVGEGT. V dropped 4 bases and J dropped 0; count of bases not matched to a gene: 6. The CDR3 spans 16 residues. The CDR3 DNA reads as TGTGCCAGCAGTTTAACAGGGGGCCGTGTGAACACTGAAGCTTTCTTT. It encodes CASSLTGGRVNTEAFF.

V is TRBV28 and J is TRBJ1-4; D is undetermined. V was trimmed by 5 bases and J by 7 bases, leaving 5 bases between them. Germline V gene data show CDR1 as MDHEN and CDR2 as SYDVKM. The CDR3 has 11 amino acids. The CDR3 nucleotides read TGTGCCAGCAGTCTGGCTGAAAAACTGTTTTTT. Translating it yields CASSLAEKLFF.

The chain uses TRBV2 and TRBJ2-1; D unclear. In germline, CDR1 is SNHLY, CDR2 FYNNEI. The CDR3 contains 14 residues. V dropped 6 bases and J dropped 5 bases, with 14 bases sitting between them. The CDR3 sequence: CASRETEAHNEQFF. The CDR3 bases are TGTGCCAGCAGGGAAACTGAGGCCCACAATGAGCAGTTCTTC.

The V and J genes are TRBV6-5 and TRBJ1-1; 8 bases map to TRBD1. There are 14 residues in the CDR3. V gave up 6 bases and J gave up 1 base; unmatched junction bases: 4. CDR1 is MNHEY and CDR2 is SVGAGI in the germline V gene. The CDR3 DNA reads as TGTGCCAGCAGAAAGCAGGGGGCGAACACTGAAGCTTTCTTT. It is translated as CASRKQGANTEAFF.

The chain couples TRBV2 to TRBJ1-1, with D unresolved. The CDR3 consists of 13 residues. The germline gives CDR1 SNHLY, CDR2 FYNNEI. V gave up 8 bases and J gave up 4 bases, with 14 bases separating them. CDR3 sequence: CASYSVPGTEAFF. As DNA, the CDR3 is TGTGCCAGCTACTCTGTCCCGGGCACTGAAGCTTTCTTT.

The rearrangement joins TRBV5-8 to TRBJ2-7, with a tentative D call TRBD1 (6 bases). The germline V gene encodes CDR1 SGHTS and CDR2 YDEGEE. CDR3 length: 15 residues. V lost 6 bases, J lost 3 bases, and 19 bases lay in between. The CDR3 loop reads CASTMPRQGIYEQYF. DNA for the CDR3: TGTGCCAGCACCATGCCGCGGCAGGGGATCTACGAGCAGTACTTC. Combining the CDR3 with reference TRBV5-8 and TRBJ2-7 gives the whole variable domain EAGVTQSPTHLIKTRGQQATLRCSPISGHTSVYWYQQALGLGLQFLLWYDEGEERNRGNFPPRFSGRQFPNYSSELNVNALELEDSALYLCASTMPRQGIYEQYFGPGTRLTVT.

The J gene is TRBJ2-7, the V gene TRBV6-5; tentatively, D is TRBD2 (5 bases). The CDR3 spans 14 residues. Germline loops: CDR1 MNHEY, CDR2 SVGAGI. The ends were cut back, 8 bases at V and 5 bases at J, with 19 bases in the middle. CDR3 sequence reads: CASGLVRETNEQYF. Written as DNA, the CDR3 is TGTGCCAGCGGCCTCGTGAGGGAAACTAACGAGCAGTACTTC.

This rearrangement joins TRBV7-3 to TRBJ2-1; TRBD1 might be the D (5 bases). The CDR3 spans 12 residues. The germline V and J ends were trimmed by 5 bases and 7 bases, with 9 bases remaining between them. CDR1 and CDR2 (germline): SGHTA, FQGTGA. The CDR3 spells CASSARGNEQFF. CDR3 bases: TGTGCCAGCAGCGCAAGGGGAAATGAGCAGTTCTTC. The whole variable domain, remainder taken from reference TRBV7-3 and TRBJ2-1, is GAGVSQTPSNKVTEKGKYVELRCDPISGHTALYWYRQSLGQGPEFLIYFQGTGAADDSGLPNDRFFAVRPEGSVSTLKIQRTERGDSAVYLCASSARGNEQFFGPGTRLTVL.